Listed below are T cell receptor beta chains from one sample, sequenced in a study of cytotoxic CD8 clonotypes in ibrutinib-treated CLL. Here immunoSEQ multiplex PCR was the method, and the copy in TCRdb shows in-frame clones only, minus some. The sample shows roughly 150,000 clones, around nine tenths of them seen only once. The sample here was PBMCs, taken at disease progression, from a patient treated with ibrutinib. Every receptor here comes from a human donor with chronic lymphocytic leukemia. Both conserved end residues are part of each CDR3. D genes are given only for firm matches. Where a row states a size, it is once, few, many or the class of an expanded clone; other rows omit it.

size: NA
V: TRBV30
J: TRBJ1-5
D: NA
CDR3: CAWSVRGGWSNQPQHF
DNA: TGTGCCTGGAGTGTTCGAGGGGGGTGGAGCAATCAGCCCCAGCATTTT

size: NA
V: TRBV29-1
J: TRBJ2-2
D: NA
CDR3: CSVGMVSANTGELFF
DNA: TGCAGCGTTGGTATGGTCTCCGCGAACACCGGGGAGCTGTTTTTT

size: NA
V: TRBV2
J: TRBJ2-3
D: NA
CDR3: CASSEALSRTDTQYF
DNA: TGTGCCAGCAGTGAAGCGCTTTCGAGGACAGATACGCAGTATTTT

size: NA
V: TRBV7-2
J: TRBJ1-3
D: NA
CDR3: CASSLGAISGNTIYF
DNA: TGTGCCAGCAGCTTAGGGGCTATCTCTGGAAACACCATATATTTT

size: NA
V: TRBV9
J: TRBJ2-5
D: TRBD2
CDR3: CASSREAFQETQYF
DNA: TGTGCCAGCAGCCGGGAGGCCTTCCAAGAGACCCAGTACTTC

size: once
V: TRBV6-5
J: TRBJ1-3
D: NA
CDR3: CASSYSTTPGNTIYF
DNA: TGTGCCAGCAGTTACTCGACGACACCCGGAAACACCATATATTTT

size: NA
V: TRBV2
J: TRBJ2-5
D: NA
CDR3: CASTGFTVGETQYF
DNA: TGTGCCAGCACCGGATTTACGGTTGGTGAGACCCAGTACTTC

size: NA
V: TRBV5-1
J: TRBJ2-1
D: TRBD2
CDR3: CASSPEASGHNEQFF
DNA: TGCGCCAGCAGCCCGGAGGCTAGCGGGCACAATGAGCAGTTCTTC

size: NA
V: TRBV27
J: TRBJ2-7
D: NA
CDR3: CASSPSAILEQYF
DNA: TGTGCCAGCAGTCCCTCGGCCATTCTCGAGCAGTACTTC

size: NA
V: TRBV6-5
J: TRBJ1-3
D: NA
CDR3: CASSRDAGGGNTIYF
DNA: TGTGCCAGTTCCAGGGACGCGGGGGGTGGAAACACCATATATTTT

size: NA
V: TRBV6-6
J: TRBJ1-2
D: NA
CDR3: CASSPKGVGDGYTF
DNA: TGTGCCAGCAGTCCCAAGGGGGTGGGAGATGGCTACACCTTC

size: NA
V: TRBV28
J: TRBJ1-1
D: NA
CDR3: CASTPFLGQNTEAFF
DNA: TGTGCCAGCACCCCCTTCCTGGGGCAGAACACTGAAGCTTTCTTT

size: NA
V: TRBV5-4
J: TRBJ2-7
D: TRBD1
CDR3: CASINRVTGSYEQYF
DNA: TGTGCCAGTATTAACAGGGTGACAGGGAGTTACGAGCAGTACTTC

size: NA
V: TRBV19
J: TRBJ2-1
D: TRBD1
CDR3: CASSTWDRDYNEQFF
DNA: TGTGCCAGTAGTACTTGGGACAGAGACTACAATGAGCAGTTCTTC

size: once
V: TRBV18
J: TRBJ2-2
D: TRBD1
CDR3: CASSPWTGWVNTGELFF
DNA: TGTGCCAGCTCACCCTGGACAGGGTGGGTGAACACCGGGGAGCTGTTTTTT

size: NA
V: TRBV7-6
J: TRBJ2-1
D: NA
CDR3: CASSRTGPYNEQFF
DNA: TGTGCCAGCAGCCGGACTGGCCCCTACAATGAGCAGTTCTTC

size: NA
V: TRBV13
J: TRBJ2-7
D: TRBD2
CDR3: CASSLKVGRGALAGSEQYF
DNA: TGTGCCAGCAGCTTAAAGGTCGGCAGGGGGGCGCTAGCGGGAAGCGAGCAGTACTTC

size: NA
V: TRBV11-2
J: TRBJ2-3
D: NA
CDR3: CASSLITDTQYF
DNA: TGTGCCAGCAGCTTAATCACAGATACGCAGTATTTT

size: NA
V: TRBV6-5
J: TRBJ2-7
D: TRBD1
CDR3: CASRGATGGSDEQYF
DNA: TGTGCCAGCAGAGGAGCGACAGGGGGCTCCGACGAGCAGTACTTC

size: NA
V: TRBV6-5
J: TRBJ2-5
D: NA
CDR3: CASSNIKETQYF
DNA: TGTGCCAGCAGTAACATCAAGGAGACCCAGTACTTC

size: NA
V: TRBV28
J: TRBJ1-2
D: NA
CDR3: CASSLWGGRNYGYTF
DNA: TGTGCCAGCAGTTTATGGGGGGGGCGGAACTATGGCTACACCTTC

size: NA
V: TRBV5-1
J: TRBJ1-5
D: NA
CDR3: CASSSGPNNQPQHF
DNA: TGCGCCAGCAGCTCAGGACCCAACAATCAGCCCCAGCATTTT

size: once
V: TRBV5-1
J: TRBJ1-5
D: TRBD1
CDR3: CASSLVAGGSNQPQHF
DNA: TGCGCCAGCAGCTTGGTAGCAGGGGGTAGCAATCAGCCCCAGCATTTT

size: NA
V: TRBV5-4
J: TRBJ1-1
D: NA
CDR3: CASSPAPPNTEAFF
DNA: TGTGCCAGCAGCCCCGCCCCCCCGAACACTGAAGCTTTCTTT

size: NA
V: TRBV19
J: TRBJ2-7
D: NA
CDR3: CASSMGGLNEQYF
DNA: TGTGCCAGTAGTATGGGGGGCCTAAACGAGCAGTACTTC

size: NA
V: TRBV6-5
J: TRBJ1-2
D: TRBD1
CDR3: CASRTGGFFYGYTF
DNA: TGTGCCAGCCGGACAGGGGGATTCTTCTATGGCTACACCTTC

size: NA
V: TRBV28
J: TRBJ1-5
D: TRBD1
CDR3: CASDGTAGSWPQHF
DNA: TGTGCCAGCGACGGGACAGCCGGGTCTTGGCCCCAGCATTTT

size: few
V: TRBV4-1
J: TRBJ2-7
D: NA
CDR3: CASSQAVDEQYF
DNA: TGCGCCAGCAGCCAAGCAGTGGACGAGCAGTACTTC

size: NA
V: TRBV11-3
J: TRBJ1-1
D: TRBD1
CDR3: CASSAQGAGRPAFF
DNA: TGTGCCAGCAGCGCACAGGGGGCCGGAAGACCAGCTTTCTTT

size: NA
V: TRBV7-9
J: TRBJ2-1
D: NA
CDR3: CASSLSTYNEQFF
DNA: TGTGCCAGCAGCCTCAGTACCTACAATGAGCAGTTCTTC

size: NA
V: TRBV29-1
J: TRBJ2-1
D: TRBD2
CDR3: CSVENIGVAGGRIYNEQFF
DNA: TGCAGCGTTGAAAACATAGGAGTGGCGGGAGGCCGAATCTACAATGAGCAGTTCTTC

size: NA
V: TRBV28
J: TRBJ2-3
D: NA
CDR3: CASSSARMTASTDTQYF
DNA: TGTGCCAGCAGTTCCGCAAGAATGACAGCTAGCACAGATACGCAGTATTTT

size: NA
V: TRBV15
J: TRBJ2-7
D: TRBD2
CDR3: CATSRGLAGSYEQYF
DNA: TGTGCCACCAGCAGGGGACTAGCGGGGAGCTACGAGCAGTACTTC

size: NA
V: TRBV19
J: TRBJ1-5
D: NA
CDR3: CASSIVLGLDSLPWPQHF
DNA: TGTGCCAGTAGTATAGTATTAGGGTTGGACAGCCTCCCTTGGCCCCAGCATTTT

size: once
V: TRBV6-6
J: TRBJ1-2
D: TRBD1
CDR3: CASSPTGEYGYTF
DNA: TGTGCCAGCAGCCCCACAGGGGAATATGGCTACACCTTC

size: NA
V: TRBV7-9
J: TRBJ1-1
D: NA
CDR3: CASRPKAYSGRSMNTEAFF
DNA: TGTGCCAGCAGACCCAAAGCTTACTCAGGGAGAAGTATGAACACTGAAGCTTTCTTT

size: NA
V: TRBV14
J: TRBJ1-2
D: TRBD1
CDR3: CASSPWTGVQSNYGYTF
DNA: TGTGCCAGCAGCCCATGGACAGGGGTACAGTCTAACTATGGCTACACCTTC

size: few
V: TRBV5-1
J: TRBJ1-4
D: TRBD1
CDR3: CASCPTGDRSNEKLFF
DNA: TGCGCCAGCTGCCCGACGGGGGACAGATCTAATGAAAAACTGTTTTTT

size: NA
V: TRBV7-3
J: TRBJ2-5
D: NA
CDR3: CASSSSRRDAGETQYF
DNA: TGTGCCAGCAGCTCATCCCGCCGGGATGCGGGGGAGACCCAGTACTTC

size: few
V: TRBV19
J: TRBJ1-2
D: NA
CDR3: CASSIGQVYGYTF
DNA: TGTGCCAGTAGTATCGGTCAGGTCTATGGCTACACCTTC

size: NA
V: TRBV5-4
J: TRBJ2-1
D: TRBD1
CDR3: CASSGRTGREDEQFF
DNA: TGTGCCAGCAGCGGAAGGACAGGGAGAGAAGATGAGCAGTTCTTC

size: NA
V: TRBV14
J: TRBJ2-2
D: NA
CDR3: CASSHLSGSGELFF
DNA: TGTGCCAGCAGCCACCTAAGCGGGTCCGGGGAGCTGTTTTTT

size: NA
V: TRBV19
J: TRBJ2-7
D: NA
CDR3: CASSIDREGYEQYF
DNA: TGTGCCAGTAGTATAGACAGGGAAGGGTACGAGCAGTACTTC

size: NA
V: TRBV29-1
J: TRBJ2-3
D: TRBD2
CDR3: CSVTSGRAPSTDTQYF
DNA: TGCAGCGTCACTAGCGGGAGGGCGCCGAGCACAGATACGCAGTATTTT

size: NA
V: TRBV14
J: TRBJ2-7
D: NA
CDR3: CASSQVNTYEQYF
DNA: TGTGCCAGCAGCCAAGTAAATACCTACGAGCAGTACTTC

size: NA
V: TRBV2
J: TRBJ2-7
D: TRBD1
CDR3: CASSGTGLTGEQYF
DNA: TGTGCCAGCAGCGGGACAGGCTTGACGGGCGAGCAGTACTTC

size: NA
V: TRBV7-6
J: TRBJ2-3
D: TRBD1
CDR3: CASSPGQGGTDTQYF
DNA: TGTGCCAGCAGCCCAGGACAGGGGGGGACAGATACGCAGTATTTT

size: NA
V: TRBV5-1
J: TRBJ2-7
D: NA
CDR3: CASSFTVDSYEQYF
DNA: TGCGCCAGCAGCTTCACAGTCGACTCCTACGAGCAGTACTTC

size: NA
V: TRBV6-1
J: TRBJ1-2
D: TRBD1
CDR3: CASSEQGQPSNYGYTF
DNA: TGTGCCAGCAGTGAACAGGGACAGCCCTCTAACTATGGCTACACCTTC

size: NA
V: TRBV28
J: TRBJ2-7
D: NA
CDR3: CASRAGTHIGQYF
DNA: TGTGCCAGCAGGGCCGGGACACACATAGGGCAGTACTTC

size: NA
V: TRBV6-5
J: TRBJ1-2
D: NA
CDR3: CASSYSPPDGLYGYTF
DNA: TGTGCCAGCAGTTACTCGCCCCCGGACGGGCTCTATGGCTACACCTTC

size: NA
V: TRBV6-5
J: TRBJ2-2
D: NA
CDR3: CASSYTTVTGELFF
DNA: TGTGCCAGCAGTTACACGACTGTCACCGGGGAGCTGTTTTTT

size: NA
V: TRBV5-5
J: TRBJ2-7
D: TRBD1
CDR3: CASSLASQGAFREQYF
DNA: TGTGCCAGCAGCTTGGCTTCCCAGGGGGCCTTTAGGGAGCAGTACTTC

size: NA
V: TRBV15
J: TRBJ2-7
D: TRBD2
CDR3: CATSLTSGGKYEQYF
DNA: TGTGCCACCAGCTTAACCAGCGGGGGAAAATACGAGCAGTACTTC

size: few
V: TRBV4-1
J: TRBJ1-5
D: TRBD1
CDR3: CASSQGTGNQPQHF
DNA: TGCGCCAGCAGCCAAGGGACAGGGAATCAGCCCCAGCATTTT

size: NA
V: TRBV9
J: TRBJ1-1
D: NA
CDR3: CASSVAGVDTEAFF
DNA: TGTGCCAGCAGCGTAGCAGGGGTTGACACTGAAGCTTTCTTT

size: NA
V: TRBV5-1
J: TRBJ1-5
D: NA
CDR3: CASSFEGGQPQHF
DNA: TGCGCCAGCAGCTTTGAAGGCGGGCAGCCCCAGCATTTT